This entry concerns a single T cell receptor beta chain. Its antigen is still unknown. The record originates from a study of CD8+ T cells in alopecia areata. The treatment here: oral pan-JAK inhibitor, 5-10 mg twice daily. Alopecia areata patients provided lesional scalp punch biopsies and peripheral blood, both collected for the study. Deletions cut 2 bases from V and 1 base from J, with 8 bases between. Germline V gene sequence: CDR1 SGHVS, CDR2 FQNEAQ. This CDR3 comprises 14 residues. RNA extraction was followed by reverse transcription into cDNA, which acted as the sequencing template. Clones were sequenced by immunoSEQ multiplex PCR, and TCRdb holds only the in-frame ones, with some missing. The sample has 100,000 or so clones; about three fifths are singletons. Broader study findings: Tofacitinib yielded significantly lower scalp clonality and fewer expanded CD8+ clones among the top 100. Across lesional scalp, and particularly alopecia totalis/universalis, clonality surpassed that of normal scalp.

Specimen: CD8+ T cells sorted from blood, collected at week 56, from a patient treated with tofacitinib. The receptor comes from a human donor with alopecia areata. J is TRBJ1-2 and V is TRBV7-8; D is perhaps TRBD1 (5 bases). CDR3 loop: CASSLRDRNYGYTF. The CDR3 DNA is TGTGCCAGCAGCTTAAGGGACCGTAACTATGGCTACACCTTC.